This TCR beta chain was sequenced during a study of cytomegalovirus exposure and HLA in healthy donors. Study results and caveats: Altogether, 150 to 200 TCR beta chains were recorded as cytomegalovirus-associated. Most observed TCR sequences were rare, whereas some public TCRs were detected in many donors.

Notes on this clone: The antigen remains unidentified.

CDR3 size: 15 residues. Per the germline V gene, CDR1 is LNHNV and CDR2 is YYDKDF (reference sequence). V lost 7 bases to trimming and J lost 3 bases; unmatched junction nucleotides: 8. Repertoires were generated with immunoSEQ multiplex PCR, while TCRdb's copy carries only in-frame clones and drops some. The sample comprises more than 300,000 clones, approximately 90% of which are singletons, and under 0.95% rests with the top ten. This chain links TRBV15 with TRBJ1-5, with 8 bases identical to TRBD1. This sequence was found in a woman aged 18-29 years in good health and CMV-seronegative. Sequencing was performed on PBMCs. The CDR3 is CATKLDRAANQPQHF. CDR3 in DNA: TGTGCCACCAAACTGGACAGGGCCGCCAATCAGCCCCAGCATTTT.